Listed below are T cell receptor beta chains from one sample, sequenced in a study of T cell repertoires in cytomegalovirus infection. MiXCR was run by TCRdb on the reads, yielding one entry per CDR3 protein. Among 900,000 to 950,000 distinct CDR3 sequences listed, roughly 30% were seen once. These receptors have no identified antigens. The specimen comprised cultured CD8+ T cells from PBMCs, sampled from culture after CMV antigen stimulation. The source of these receptors is a human donor in good health (CMV status not recorded). Some clones in this sample may be carry-over from other donors' samples. Both conserved end residues are part of each CDR3. A D gene is named only where the DNA matches it firmly. The size entry is marked missing in some rows and otherwise reads once, few, many or a size class.

>TRBV20-1|.|TRBD2|TRBJ2-1
CSARDFGTSVYNEQFF
TGCAGTGCTAGAGATTTCGGGACTAGCGTCTACAATGAGCAGTTCTTC
>TRBV7-8|many|.|TRBJ1-1
CASSLEAGAWGEAFF
TGTGCCAGCAGCTTAGAGGCAGGGGCCTGGGGGGAAGCTTTCTTT
>TRBV27|.|.|TRBJ2-6
CASSPHIGANVLTF
TGTGCCAGCAGTCCGCATATTGGGGCCAACGTCCTGACTTTC
>TRBV2|.|.|TRBJ2-1
CASSEGGNIDEQFF
TGTGCCAGCAGTGAAGGGGGGAACATCGATGAGCAGTTCTTC
>TRBV20-1|.|TRBD2|TRBJ2-1
CSAKGLAGGEQFF
TGCAGTGCTAAAGGACTAGCGGGAGGTGAGCAGTTCTTC
>TRBV7-9|.|TRBD1|TRBJ1-2
CASSLRQGVDYGYTF
TGTGCCAGCAGCTTACGTCAGGGGGTAGACTATGGCTACACCTTC
>TRBV12-5|.|.|TRBJ1-1
CASGLLLAGNTEAFF
TGTGCTAGTGGTTTGCTCCTCGCAGGGAACACTGAAGCTTTCTTT
>TRBV4-2|few|.|TRBJ1-5
CASRSSAGEPQHF
TGTGCCAGCAGGAGTTCGGCCGGCGAGCCCCAGCATTTT
>TRBV12-3/TRBV12-4|.|.|TRBJ2-5
CASSPGTTQYF
TGTGCCAGCAGTCCCGGGACGACCCAGTACTTC
>TRBV7-2|few|.|TRBJ2-2
CASSLPKTANTGELFF
TGTGCCAGCAGCTTACCGAAGACAGCCAACACCGGGGAGCTGTTTTTT
>TRBV27|few|TRBD2|TRBJ2-2
CASSSRTSGGNTGELFF
TGTGCCAGCAGTTCCCGGACTAGCGGGGGTAACACCGGGGAGCTGTTTTTT
>TRBV7-9|few|.|TRBJ2-1
CASSATARSYNEQFF
TGTGCCAGCAGCGCTACAGCGAGAAGCTACAATGAGCAGTTCTTC
>TRBV27|few|.|TRBJ1-2
CASGFEGSDYGYTF
TGTGCCTCAGGCTTTGAGGGTTCGGACTATGGCTACACCTTC
>TRBV19|few|TRBD1|TRBJ2-2
CASSTATGPLNTGELFF
TGTGCCAGTAGCACGGCGACAGGGCCGCTGAACACCGGGGAGCTGTTTTTT
>TRBV19|.|.|TRBJ2-1
CATLSWGNEQFF
TGTGCCACCTTATCTTGGGGGAATGAGCAGTTCTTC
>TRBV5-1|.|TRBD1|TRBJ2-2
CASSLATGGNTGELFF
TGCGCCAGCAGCTTGGCGACAGGGGGCAACACCGGGGAGCTGTTTTTT
>TRBV5-6|.|.|TRBJ2-4
CASSLWQDLAKNIQYF
TGTGCCAGCAGCTTGTGGCAGGATCTAGCCAAAAACATTCAGTACTTC
>TRBV9|.|.|TRBJ1-5
CVSSGGSNQPQHF
TGTGTCAGCAGCGGGGGTAGCAATCAGCCCCAGCATTTT
>TRBV24-1|few|TRBD2|TRBJ2-3
CATSDSEAGGPDTDTQYF
TGTGCCACCAGTGATTCCGAGGCGGGGGGCCCCGACACAGATACGCAGTATTTT
>TRBV7-2|many|.|TRBJ1-4
CASSLRGATNEKLFF
TGTGCCAGCAGCCTAAGGGGTGCAACTAATGAAAAACTGTTTTTT
>TRBV12-5|few|.|TRBJ1-2
CASGTTANYGYTF
TGTGCTAGTGGAACGACAGCCAACTATGGCTACACCTTC
>TRBV7-9|few|.|TRBJ1-2
CASTQLIGTGYTF
TGTGCCAGCACCCAACTGATTGGGACTGGCTACACCTTC
>TRBV5-4|few|.|TRBJ1-5
CASNIWGEQPQHF
TGTGCCAGCAACATTTGGGGGGAGCAGCCCCAGCATTTT
>TRBV7-9|.|.|TRBJ1-2
CASNPGGFYGYTF
TGTGCCAGCAACCCCGGGGGGTTCTATGGCTACACCTTC
>TRBV10-1|.|.|TRBJ1-1
CASSDKGTEAFF
TGCGCCAGCAGTGATAAGGGGACTGAAGCTTTCTTT
>TRBV4-1|few|.|TRBJ2-5
CASSQGTGLETQYF
TGCGCCAGCAGCCAAGGAACAGGGTTAGAGACCCAGTACTTC
>TRBV15|few|TRBD1|TRBJ1-2
CATSRDHSDRDGYTF
TGTGCCACCAGCAGAGATCATTCGGACAGGGATGGCTACACCTTC
>TRBV6-2/TRBV6-3|few|TRBD1|TRBJ1-1
CASSYATDRVDTEAFF
TGTGCCAGCAGTTACGCGACGGACAGGGTTGACACTGAAGCTTTCTTT
>TRBV5-6|.|.|TRBJ1-5
CASSFSGIWGNQPQHF
TGTGCCAGCAGCTTTTCAGGGATATGGGGCAATCAGCCCCAGCATTTT
>TRBV10-3|few|TRBD1|TRBJ1-1
CAITGTANTEAFF
TGTGCCATCACTGGGACAGCGAACACTGAAGCTTTCTTT
>TRBV25-1|few|.|TRBJ1-1
CASSVSRNTEAFF
TGTGCCAGCAGTGTGTCAAGGAACACTGAAGCTTTCTTT